This T cell receptor (beta chain) derives from a study of radiotherapy plus CTLA-4 blockade in lung cancer. The study, taken as a whole, reports: Researchers report tumor-derived TCR clones expanding in blood after radiotherapy plus ipilimumab.

The CDR3 extends over 16 amino acids. The V gene's germline CDR1 is SGHNT and CDR2 YYREEE (reference sequence). The V gene end was trimmed by 4 bases and the J gene end by 6 bases; junction bases not matched to a gene: 11. Focal radiation plus CTLA-4 blockade with ipilimumab was administered to patients who had chemo-refractory metastatic non-small-cell lung cancer. Data came from immunoSEQ multiplex PCR; TCRdb stores just in-frame clones and leaves some out. Here the sample spans tens of thousands of clones, just over 75% being singletons. To note about this clone: Its target is unknown.

The chain recombines TRBV5-4 with TRBJ2-3, with 10 bases matching TRBD1. This material consisted of peripheral blood, taken from a patient treated with radiotherapy plus ipilimumab. This receptor was identified in a human donor with non-small cell lung cancer who had a partial response to radiotherapy plus ipilimumab. The CDR3 DNA is TGTGCCAGCAGCCGAAGGACAGGGGGAGTAGGGGATACGCAGTATTTT. Its protein product is CASSRRTGGVGDTQYF. Full variable domain (remainder filled in from reference TRBV5-4 and TRBJ2-3): ETGVTQSPTHLIKTRGQQVTLRCSSQSGHNTVSWYQQALGQGPQFIFQYYREEENGRGNFPPRFSGLQFPNYSSELNVNALELDDSALYLCASSRRTGGVGDTQYFGPGTRLTVL.